These T cell receptor beta chains were read from a single sample in a study of cytomegalovirus exposure and HLA in healthy donors. Sequencing was performed with immunoSEQ multiplex PCR; in TCRdb, only in-frame clones are kept and a portion is missing. The sample totals just over 150,000 clones. The sample comprised PBMCs. These receptors originate from a man aged 25 to 40 in good health and CMV-seronegative. CDR3s include the opening cysteine and the closing phenylalanine or tryptophan. A D gene is named only where the DNA matches it firmly.

>TRBJ2-2|.|TRBV5-4
CASSFETGNTGELFF
TGTGCCAGCAGCTTTGAAACAGGGAACACCGGGGAGCTGTTTTTT
>TRBJ1-1|TRBD1|TRBV11-2
CASSLVQGAVGTEAFF
TGTGCCAGCAGCTTAGTTCAGGGGGCCGTGGGCACTGAAGCTTTCTTT
>TRBJ2-7|TRBD2|TRBV7-9
CASSFSGRSSVSYEQYF
TGTGCCAGCAGCTTTAGCGGGAGGTCATCCGTATCCTACGAGCAGTACTTC
>TRBJ1-2|TRBD1|TRBV5-8
CASSLPGQGYGYTF
TGTGCCAGCAGCCTTCCGGGACAGGGCTATGGCTACACCTTC
>TRBJ2-7|.|TRBV7-9
CASTSAGQPSGEQYF
TGTGCCAGCACCTCAGCCGGACAGCCCTCAGGCGAGCAGTACTTC
>TRBJ1-5|.|TRBV5-6
CASSQLGNLGGNQPQHF
TGTGCCAGCAGCCAGCTGGGGAATTTGGGGGGTAATCAGCCCCAGCATTTT
>TRBJ2-7|TRBD1|TRBV5-1
CASSFLNRGSGEQYF
TGCGCCAGCAGCTTTCTGAACAGGGGTTCTGGTGAGCAGTACTTC
>TRBJ1-5|TRBD1|TRBV28
CASSSPPGQGYSNQPQHF
TGTGCCAGCAGTTCACCGCCGGGACAGGGATATAGCAATCAGCCCCAGCATTTT
>TRBJ2-7|TRBD1|TRBV6-6
CASRPGQGYEQYF
TGTGCCAGCAGACCCGGACAGGGCTACGAGCAGTACTTC
>TRBJ2-7|TRBD1|TRBV29-1
CSGTGTGGPEQYF
TGCAGCGGAACCGGGACAGGGGGACCCGAGCAGTACTTC
>TRBJ2-7|TRBD2|TRBV9
CASSVGVSGSYEQYF
TGTGCCAGCAGCGTAGGGGTTAGCGGGAGTTACGAGCAGTACTTC
>TRBJ1-4|.|TRBV27
CASSKDIGGGEKLFF
TGTGCCAGCAGTAAAGACATAGGGGGTGGGGAAAAACTGTTTTTT
>TRBJ1-1|.|TRBV11-3
CASSLGGHTEAFF
TGTGCCAGCAGCTTAGGAGGGCACACTGAAGCTTTCTTT
>TRBJ2-7|TRBD1|TRBV27
CASSIGTGSYEQYF
TGTGCCAGCAGTATTGGGACAGGCTCCTACGAGCAGTACTTC
>TRBJ2-2|.|TRBV19
CASSIPRYTGELFF
TGTGCCAGTAGTATTCCCAGATACACCGGGGAGCTGTTTTTT
>TRBJ2-7|TRBD2|TRBV28
CASRVAGGTEQYF
TGTGCCAGCAGGGTAGCGGGAGGTACTGAGCAGTACTTC
>TRBJ2-3|.|TRBV5-1
CASSLGGMITDTQYF
TGCGCCAGCAGCTTGGGAGGGATGATCACAGATACGCAGTATTTT
>TRBJ1-2|.|TRBV7-9
CASSNTGMDGYTF
TGTGCCAGCAGCAACACAGGGATGGATGGCTACACCTTC
>TRBJ2-1|TRBD2|TRBV5-1
CASTQIGLAGVNEQFF
TGCGCCAGCACCCAAATAGGACTAGCGGGAGTTAATGAGCAGTTCTTC
>TRBJ1-2|.|TRBV10-1
CASSAGTGYGYTF
TGCGCCAGCAGTGCCGGGACTGGGTATGGCTACACCTTC
>TRBJ2-7|TRBD1|TRBV7-9
CATGGTGGSYEQYF
TGTGCCACAGGAGGGACAGGGGGCTCCTACGAGCAGTACTTC
>TRBJ2-3|.|TRBV5-4
CASSLYSSTDTQYF
TGTGCCAGCAGCTTGTACAGTAGCACAGATACGCAGTATTTT
>TRBJ2-1|TRBD2|TRBV10-1
CASSEYGTSYNEQFF
TGCGCCAGCAGTGAGTACGGGACTAGCTACAATGAGCAGTTCTTC
>TRBJ2-3|.|TRBV4-3
CASSQDWSASDTQYF
TGCGCCAGCAGCCAAGATTGGAGCGCCTCAGATACGCAGTATTTT
>TRBJ2-7|TRBD1|TRBV11-3
CASSPGQDYEQYF
TGTGCCAGCAGCCCCGGACAGGACTACGAGCAGTACTTC
>TRBJ2-3|TRBD2|TRBV5-4
CASSLGPAGGEDTQYF
TGTGCCAGCAGCTTGGGGCCAGCGGGAGGGGAGGATACGCAGTATTTT
>TRBJ1-1|.|TRBV9
CASSVGRNTEAFF
TGTGCCAGCAGCGTAGGGAGGAACACTGAAGCTTTCTTT
>TRBJ2-7|.|TRBV18
CASSPGPRGEQYF
TGTGCCAGCTCACCAGGGCCGCGAGGGGAGCAGTACTTC
>TRBJ1-1|.|TRBV11-2
CASSLGVRLLNTEAFF
TGTGCCAGCAGCTTAGGCGTGCGGCTTCTGAACACTGAAGCTTTCTTT
>TRBJ2-2|.|TRBV18
CASSPGRQVRTGELFF
TGTGCCAGCTCACCGGGACGACAGGTTCGGACCGGGGAGCTGTTTTTT
>TRBJ1-1|.|TRBV10-3
CAISGASRYLNTEAFF
TGTGCCATCAGTGGGGCATCCCGCTACCTGAACACTGAAGCTTTCTTT
>TRBJ2-3|.|TRBV5-1
CASSLPDRSTQYF
TGCGCCAGCAGCTTGCCGGACAGATCCACGCAGTATTTT
>TRBJ1-3|.|TRBV5-1
CASSSQSGGSGNTIYF
TGCGCCAGCAGCTCACAAAGTGGGGGGTCTGGAAACACCATATATTTT
>TRBJ1-2|.|TRBV19
CASSIETGPNYGYTF
TGTGCCAGTAGTATCGAAACGGGTCCTAACTATGGCTACACCTTC
>TRBJ2-2|TRBD2|TRBV10-1
CASSRGLAGTAGELFF
TGCGCCAGCAGCCGGGGACTAGCGGGAACGGCCGGGGAGCTGTTTTTT
>TRBJ2-5|.|TRBV5-1
CASSFMAQETQYF
TGCGCCAGCAGCTTTATGGCCCAAGAGACCCAGTACTTC
>TRBJ1-1|.|TRBV5-6
CASSLRALNTEAFF
TGTGCCAGCAGCCTGAGGGCCTTGAACACTGAAGCTTTCTTT
>TRBJ1-1|.|TRBV7-3
CASSLRRNTEAFF
TGTGCCAGCAGCTTACGCAGGAACACTGAAGCTTTCTTT
>TRBJ2-3|TRBD2|TRBV7-2
CASSLLAGETDTQYF
TGTGCCAGCAGCTTATTAGCGGGAGAGACAGATACGCAGTATTTT
>TRBJ1-3|TRBD1|TRBV28
CASTTGGFSGNTIYF
TGTGCCAGCACGACAGGGGGATTCTCTGGAAACACCATATATTTT
>TRBJ2-7|.|TRBV30
CAWSESGRYEQYF
TGTGCCTGGAGTGAGTCAGGGCGGTACGAGCAGTACTTC
>TRBJ2-1|TRBD2|TRBV6-5
CASSYDGGSNEQFF
TGTGCCAGCAGTTACGATGGCGGGAGCAATGAGCAGTTCTTC
>TRBJ2-7|.|TRBV5-5
CASTLRPPPSYEQYF
TGTGCCAGCACCCTGCGCCCACCCCCCTCCTACGAGCAGTACTTC
>TRBJ1-2|TRBD1|TRBV19
CASSPPGTANYGYTF
TGTGCCAGTAGCCCACCCGGGACAGCTAATTATGGCTACACCTTC
>TRBJ2-3|TRBD2|TRBV11-3
CASSHARREGPSTDTQYF
TGTGCCAGCAGCCACGCCCGGCGGGAGGGCCCTAGCACAGATACGCAGTATTTT
>TRBJ1-1|.|TRBV19
CASSMGGWGSTEAFF
TGTGCCAGTAGTATGGGGGGGTGGGGTTCAACTGAAGCTTTCTTT
>TRBJ2-2|TRBD1|TRBV7-9
CASSSRGGQDTGELFF
TGTGCCAGCAGCTCCCGTGGGGGACAGGACACCGGGGAGCTGTTTTTT
>TRBJ2-7|.|TRBV7-2
CASSLWTPSSYEQYF
TGTGCCAGCAGCTTATGGACTCCGAGCTCCTACGAGCAGTACTTC
>TRBJ1-1|TRBD1|TRBV7-2
CASTKTGYTEAFF
TGTGCCAGCACCAAGACAGGGTACACTGAAGCTTTCTTT
>TRBJ1-1|.|TRBV18
CASSPQATNTEAFF
TGTGCCAGCTCACCGCAGGCCACGAACACTGAAGCTTTCTTT
>TRBJ2-3|.|TRBV11-2
CASSITGLTDTQYF
TGTGCCAGCAGCATAACAGGGTTAACAGATACGCAGTATTTT
>TRBJ1-1|TRBD1|TRBV5-4
CASFRQGVGTEAFF
TGTGCCAGCTTTAGACAGGGAGTAGGAACTGAAGCTTTCTTT
>TRBJ2-7|TRBD1|TRBV10-3
CAISESRQGIGGYYGEQYF
TGTGCCATCAGTGAGTCGAGACAGGGGATCGGGGGCTACTACGGCGAGCAGTACTTC
>TRBJ1-1|.|TRBV6-1
CASILDIYRTEAFF
TGTGCCAGCATACTTGACATATACCGGACTGAAGCTTTCTTT
>TRBJ2-6|.|TRBV30
CAWTFRGAQGANVLTF
TGTGCCTGGACATTCAGGGGGGCGCAAGGGGCCAACGTCCTGACTTTC